This T cell receptor beta chain was sequenced during a study of T-cell memory formation after mild COVID-19. This CDR3 has 12 residues. Deletions cut 4 bases from V and 11 bases from J, with 17 bases between. Germline-derived CDR1 and CDR2 are GTSNPN and SVGIG (reference sequence). TCRdb reprocessed the 5' RACE reads with MiXCR, giving one entry per CDR3 protein. The data show 500,000 to 650,000 distinct CDR3 sequences, with about 20% seen just once and roughly 8.3% held by the top ten. The TCR comes from an adult woman who had mild COVID-19 (a few samples of this study predate the infection). Cell type and time point are not known. The rearrangement uses TRBV30 and TRBJ2-5, with D maybe TRBD2 (5 bases). Sequencing was carried out using PBMCs or a T cell subset sorted from them (not recorded which). CDR3: CAWTSYNPGQYF. The CDR3 bases are TGTGCCTGGACCTCCTATAACCCGGGACAGTACTTC. Full variable domain (missing parts from reference TRBV30 and TRBJ2-5): SQTIHQWPATLVQPVGSPLSLECTVEGTSNPNLYWYRQAAGRGLQLLFYSVGIGQISSEVPQNLSASRPQDRQFILSSKKLLLSDSGFYLCAWTSYNPGQYFGPGTRLLVL.